The T cell receptor (beta chain) under discussion was sequenced for a study of Ad26.COV2.S vaccination and SARS-CoV-2 variants. The wider study: Enrollment placed the donor in the COV1001 Ad26.COV2.S trial arm. Ad26.COV2.S shots went into the muscle once or twice, 56 days apart.

The CDR3 extends over 16 amino acids. The J segment lost 5 bases and the V segment lost 1 base, leaving 4 bases of the junction unmatched. The germline V gene has CDR1 SGHAT and CDR2 FQNNGV. About this clone: Its target is unknown.

Generated by immunoSEQ multiplex PCR, the TCRdb table keeps only in-frame clones and is missing some. The profile covers roughly 320,000 clones, with over 75% appearing a single time and about 3.4% taken by the ten largest. Study observations and caveats: Estimates derived from TCR breadth and depth analyses may have underestimated total T cell responses.

Regarding treatment: around 19 received Ad26.COV2.S at low or high dose, single or two shots; roughly 5 received placebo; per-sample allocation not given. All samples were drawn on day 63, counting from the first vaccine or placebo injection. In Boston, an adult donor aged 18-55 years took part. This clonotype was obtained from a person between 18 and 59 years old who received the Ad26.COV2.S COVID-19 vaccine or a placebo. This sequence joins TRBV11-2 and TRBJ2-3, with 12 bases identical to TRBD2. This sample comprised peripheral blood, obtained in a trial of Ad26.COV2.S vaccine versus placebo. The CDR3 is CASSLGLAGGIDTQYF. CDR3 DNA: TGTGCCAGCAGCTTAGGTCTAGCGGGGGGGATAGATACGCAGTATTTT.